This entry features one T cell receptor (beta chain) sequence. This sample is part of a study of technical replicates of blood from a few donors. The V end lost 7 bases, the J end lost 4 bases, and 11 bases lay between the germline ends. CDR1 SQVTM and CDR2 ANQGSEA come from the germline V gene. CDR3 length equals 11 residues. The table came from immunoSEQ multiplex PCR; TCRdb's copy has only in-frame clones and leaves some out. The repertoire holds 65,000 to 80,000 clones, with 85% to 95% as singletons. The sequencing sample was made of T cells isolated from PBMCs. The chain couples TRBV29-1 to TRBJ2-7; D is perhaps TRBD1 (6 bases). This TCR was recovered from a human donor in good health. The CDR3, as DNA: TGCAGCGCCGCCGGGACATACGAGCAGTACTTC. Residues: CSAAGTYEQYF.